This record looks at one T cell receptor beta chain sequence and its context. This sample is drawn from a study of blood T cell repertoires in COVID-19. At the level of the study: Samples of COVID-19 (acute and convalescent) were obtained from the United States, Italy and Spain. PBMCs, B-cell-depleted T cells, or T cells were the source of the cDNA or gDNA that made up the material.

V was pared by 7 bases and J by 13 bases, with 6 bases of the junction left unmatched. CDR3 length equals 11 residues. Per the authors' pipeline: From reference gene primer amplification, estimates of nucleated cell counts were derived. The protocol was immunoSEQ multiplex PCR, while the TCRdb copy is restricted to in-frame clones and leaves out a portion. V and J calls and clone size are those listed in that table; D and trimming were worked out from the DNA. The data show 58,000 or so clones, with 80% to 90% seen just once and approximately 9.2% held by the top ten. The sequence was collected from a woman aged 70 to 79 with active COVID-19. The chain joins TRBV12-3 or TRBV12-4 to TRBJ1-4, with 7 bases fitting TRBD1. The specimen was peripheral blood. The CDR3 loop reads CASTQGVRLFF. In nucleotides, the CDR3 is TGTGCCAGCACCCAGGGGGTCAGACTGTTTTTT.